This T cell receptor beta chain appears in the sequencing data of a study of T and B cells in COVID-19 patients. Study overall: Most recovered patients had mild to moderate COVID-19 treated as outpatients.

BIOMED2 TRB-A/B primer pools were used in multiplex TRB PCR. TCRdb independently ran MiXCR on the multiplex PCR reads; one entry per CDR3 protein. This sample has 9,900 or so distinct CDR3 sequences, with around 28% found just once. Overall study findings and caveats: Highly clonal in active COVID-19, TRB repertoires exceeded healthy-donor diversity and richness at recovery.

As to this clonotype: Its matching antigen is unknown.

CDR1 and CDR2 (germline): SGHNT, YYREEE (reference sequence). Losses at the gene ends were 3 bases for V and 1 base for J; bases not matched to a gene: 6. CDR3 length equals 16 residues. Blood genomic DNA input for TRB amplification was about 250-500 ng. The receptor was derived from a human donor who had recovered from COVID-19. The material sequenced was blood. The chain employs TRBV5-4 and TRBJ2-5; 10 bases fit TRBD1. The CDR3 spells CASSWGTGAVQETQYF. Here the CDR3 DNA reads TGTGCCAGCAGCTGGGGGACAGGGGCAGTCCAAGAGACCCAGTACTTC.